These 14 T cell receptor beta chains came from one sample sequenced in a study of blood T cell repertoires in COVID-19. Only in-frame clones appear in the TCRdb table, and some are missing; sequencing was by immunoSEQ multiplex PCR. The data show around 130,000 clones, around four fifths seen once. Sequencing was performed on peripheral blood. All receptors derive from a human donor in a cohort sampled during active COVID-19.

This chain joins TRBV18 and TRBJ1-5, with D perhaps TRBD1 (6 bases). The CDR3 is made up of 14 amino acids. Per germline, CDR1 KGHSH and CDR2 LQKENI. V shed 6 bases and J shed 2 bases, with 11 bases lying between them. The CDR3 DNA reads as TGTGCCAGCTCCCTACAGGGCGGCAATCAGCCCCAGCATTTT. Protein: CASSLQGGNQPQHF.

The CDR3 protein is CASSPTGTDEKLFF. The CDR3 DNA follows: TGTGCCAGCAGCCCAACCGGGACTGACGAAAAACTGTTTTTT. The V call is TRBV7-6, the J call TRBJ1-4; maybe TRBD1 (5 bases). CDR3 length: 14 residues. The V gene lost 5 bases and the J gene lost 8 bases, with 15 bases spanning the gap. In germline, CDR1 is SGHVS, CDR2 FNYEAQ. The full variable domain, completed using reference TRBV7-6 and TRBJ1-4, is GAGVSQSPRYKVTKRGQDVALRCDPISGHVSLYWYRQALGQGPEFLTYFNYEAQQDKSGLPNDRFSAERPEGSISTLTIQRTEQRDSAMYRCASSPTGTDEKLFFGSGTQLSVL.

The chain carries TRBV6-6 and TRBJ1-2; a possible D gene is TRBD1 (5 bases). Germline lookup yields CDR1 MNHNY and CDR2 SVGAGI (reference sequence). The CDR3 extends over 16 amino acids. V dropped 0 bases and J dropped 0 bases, with 11 bases sitting between them. The CDR3 region is CASSYSSQTANYGYTF. The CDR3 nucleotides are TGTGCCAGCAGTTACTCTTCACAGACAGCTAACTATGGCTACACCTTC.

CDR3 residues: CASSQVASGGYNEQFF. In DNA, the CDR3 is TGTGCCAGCAGCCAAGTTGCTAGCGGGGGTTACAATGAGCAGTTCTTC. The V gene is TRBV3-1 (or the pseudogene TRBV3-2), the J gene TRBJ2-1; 10 nucleotides align to TRBD2. Per the germline V gene, CDR1 is LGHDT and CDR2 is YNNKEL (reference sequence). After removal of 1 base from V and 4 bases from J, the junction contained 4 bases not matched to a gene. There are 16 residues in the CDR3.

V gene TRBV24-1 combines with J gene TRBJ2-1; TRBD2 matches at 11 bases. The CDR3 totals 16 residues. Germline values: CDR1 KGHDR, CDR2 SFDVKD. Trimming took 2 bases from V and 6 from J; bases not matched to a gene: 5. CDR3 protein: CATSDSTSGGRNEQFF. The CDR3 DNA reads TGTGCCACCAGTGATTCCACTAGCGGGGGACGCAATGAGCAGTTCTTC.

The J gene is TRBJ1-2, the V gene TRBV3-1 (or the pseudogene TRBV3-2); D not resolved. Germline CDR1 LGHDT, CDR2 YNNKEL (reference sequence). The V gene lost 0 bases and the J gene lost 7 bases, with 18 bases spanning the gap. This CDR3 has 16 residues. CDR3 amino acids: CASSQDTDPYEFGYTF. The CDR3 DNA reads TGTGCCAGCAGCCAAGATACAGACCCCTATGAGTTTGGCTACACCTTC.

This clone was seen only once. The rearrangement uses TRBV2 and TRBJ2-7; no firm D call. Between the trimmed V and J ends, which lost 2 bases and 4 bases, there was a span of 9 bases. The germline CDR1 and CDR2 sequences are SNHLY and FYNNEI. The length of the CDR3 is 13 residues. The CDR3 region is CASSENRPYEQYF. The CDR3, as DNA: TGTGCCAGCAGTGAAAACAGACCTTACGAGCAGTACTTC.

The chain is built from TRBV7-9 and TRBJ1-2, with D possibly being TRBD1 (5 bases). Trimming removed 6 bases from V and 8 bases from J, with 16 bases in between. This CDR3 is built from 13 residues. Germline CDR1 reads SEHNR; CDR2 reads FQNEAQ (reference sequence). DNA of the CDR3: TGTGCCAGCAGTTACGACAGTGGGTCCGGCTACACCTTC. Translation: CASSYDSGSGYTF.

The V and J genes are TRBV10-3 and TRBJ1-2, with a weak D call TRBD1 (6 bases). The CDR3 extends over 13 amino acids. Germline assignment: CDR1 ENHRY and CDR2 SYGVKD. V lost 7 bases and J 7 bases, leaving 16 bases between the germline ends. This chain's CDR3 is CAITPGEGGGYTF. The CDR3 DNA reads TGTGCCATCACCCCAGGGGAGGGAGGTGGCTACACCTTC.

About this clone: Other DNA sequences in the sample encode the same CDR3. V and J are TRBV5-4 and TRBJ1-1, with 11 bases matching TRBD1. The J segment lost 8 bases and the V segment lost 4 bases, leaving 4 bases of the junction unmatched. Germline CDR1 is SGHNT and CDR2 is YYREEE (reference sequence). The CDR3 extends over 13 amino acids. The DNA for the CDR3 is TGTGCCAGCAGCATCGGGACAGGGGGGGAAGCTTTCTTT. Translation gives CASSIGTGGEAFF. The variable domain in full, with the rest retrieved from reference TRBV5-4 and TRBJ1-1, is ETGVTQSPTHLIKTRGQQVTLRCSSQSGHNTVSWYQQALGQGPQFIFQYYREEENGRGNFPPRFSGLQFPNYSSELNVNALELDDSALYLCASSIGTGGEAFFGQGTRLTVV.

The table lists this clone with a few counts. V usage is TRBV6-6 and J usage is TRBJ2-2; D is perhaps TRBD1 (5 bases). The CDR3 is 15 residues long. The germline V gene has CDR1 MNHNY and CDR2 SVGAGI (reference sequence). V was clipped by 5 bases and J by 0 bases, with 10 bases between them. CDR3 in amino acids: CASSIDSPNTGELFF. CDR3 nucleotides: TGTGCCAGCAGTATCGACAGCCCGAACACCGGGGAGCTGTTTTTT.

CDR3 region: CASSQGITGELFF. The CDR3 nucleotides are TGTGCCAGCAGCCAAGGTATCACCGGGGAGCTGTTTTTT. This chain uses TRBV3-1 (or the pseudogene TRBV3-2) with TRBJ2-2; no clear D gene. CDR3 length: 13 residues. From germline, CDR1 is LGHDT and CDR2 YNNKEL (reference sequence). V was clipped by 1 base and J by 4 bases, with 4 bases between them.

The V call is TRBV29-1, the J call TRBJ2-3; a weak D match, TRBD1 (6 bases). Trimming removed 6 bases from V and 4 bases from J, with 20 bases in between. This CDR3 comprises 15 residues. Germline V gives CDR1 SQVTM, CDR2 ANQGSEA. The CDR3 region has the DNA TGCAGCGTCTATTCCGGGCAGGGGTCGCCAGATACGCAGTATTTT. Its protein is CSVYSGQGSPDTQYF.

This clone was seen only once. The chain is built from TRBV3-1 (or the pseudogene TRBV3-2) and TRBJ2-1, with D tentatively TRBD2 (6 bases). The CDR3 covers 11 residues. The V end was cut by 5 bases, the J end by 10 bases, with 9 bases between. Germline loops: CDR1 LGHDT, CDR2 YNNKEL (reference sequence). This CDR3 is CASSVEGEQFF. Written as DNA, the CDR3 is TGTGCCAGCAGCGTGGAGGGGGAGCAGTTCTTC.